The text below deals with one T cell receptor beta chain. The antigen is unknown. From the 5' RACE reads, TCRdb called clonotypes with MiXCR, one entry per CDR3 protein. This table has 640,000 or so distinct CDR3 sequences, roughly 6% appearing once. This specimen comes from a study of identical twins. General study findings and limits: Analyses of zero insertions could, in part, be confounded by invariant MAIT and iNKT cells. A lower insertion count was a feature of abundant cord blood beta clonotypes, with no such feature in memory repertoires.

Germline V gene lookup returns CDR1 MDHEN and CDR2 SYDVKM. The CDR3 has 16 residues. Trimming removed 3 bases from V and 4 bases from J; junction bases left unmatched: 11. J is TRBJ1-1 and V is TRBV28; 7 bases are shared with TRBD1. The specimen was naive T cells sorted from blood. The clonotype comes from a man between 18 and 29 years old in good health. CDR3 in DNA: TGTGCCAGCAGTTTTCACACCGGACAGGCATTCACTGAAGCTTTCTTT. It specifies CASSFHTGQAFTEAFF.